The 13 T cell receptor beta chains presented below share a single source sample, sequenced in a study of Graves' ophthalmopathy and Graves' hyperthyroidism. Amplified material comprised TCR beta CDR3 regions derived from RNA transcripts. Second-round multiplex PCR came after a first-round RT-PCR that employed HTBI primers. MiXCR, applied by TCRdb to the multiplex PCR reads, yields one record per CDR3 protein. The sample lists around 520,000 distinct CDR3 sequences; about 40% were seen once. Sequencing was carried out using peripheral blood or thyroid tissue (not recorded which). The receptor set was obtained from an adult man with Graves' hyperthyroidism.

This clonotype has ten or more counts. The chain recombines TRBV14 with TRBJ1-2; D perhaps matches TRBD1 (5 bases). The germline gives CDR1 SGHDN, CDR2 FVKESK. The V end was cut by 5 bases, the J end by 6 bases, with 16 bases between. This CDR3 contains 14 residues. CDR3 nucleotide sequence: TGTGCCAGCAGCGAAGCAGGGCGGCTAAATGGCTACACCTTC. This codes for CASSEAGRLNGYTF.

The V gene is TRBV10-3, the J gene TRBJ1-1, with D unclear. CDR3 size: 14 residues. The ends were cut back, 0 bases at V and 7 bases at J, with 12 bases in the middle. Germline CDR1 and CDR2: ENHRY and SYGVKD. The CDR3 DNA sequence: TGTGCCATCAGTGAGTCGATGATGGGAGGTGAAGCTTTCTTT. Its translation: CAISESMMGGEAFF.

Of note for this clonotype: This may arise from a read error, as a much more abundant clone is one base away. No conserved phenylalanine or tryptophan is present at the end of the CDR3, so a read error is the likely explanation. V gene TRBV6-5 combines with J gene TRBJ1-1; D might be TRBD1 (6 bases). There are 15 residues in the CDR3. The germline V gene has CDR1 MNHEY and CDR2 SVGAGI. CDR3 bases: TGTGCCAGCAGTGACTCCCCCGGGACATCACGCGAAGCTTTCTCT. Protein: CASSDSPGTSREAFS.

The genes are TRBV6-5 and TRBJ2-7; 8 bases map to TRBD2. The germline gives CDR1 MNHEY, CDR2 SVGAGI. The CDR3 is 16 residues long. V was clipped by 4 bases and J by 0 bases; unmatched bases: 8. CDR3 nucleotide sequence: TGTGCCAGCAGTTCAGAAGCGGGGGCGAGCTCCTACGAGCAGTACTTC. This encodes CASSSEAGASSYEQYF.

As DNA, the CDR3 is TGTGCCAGCGCGGATGAAACGGGACATGAGCAGTACTTC. It codes for CASADETGHEQYF. The V call is TRBV7-8, the J call TRBJ2-7, with D possibly being TRBD1 (6 bases). V was cut by 8 bases and J by 7 bases, with 18 bases left in between. Germline V gene sequence: CDR1 SGHVS, CDR2 FQNEAQ. The CDR3 covers 13 residues.

This chain joins TRBV7-9 and TRBJ2-7, with D hard to call. This CDR3 contains 13 residues. Looked up from germline, CDR1 is SEHNR and CDR2 is FQNEAQ (reference sequence). Trimming stripped 11 bases from V and 0 bases from J, with 14 bases between. CDR3 nucleotides: TGTGCCCGGAACGCAGTTAGCTCCTACGAGCAGTACTTC. Protein product: CARNAVSSYEQYF.

CDR3 loop: CAWRAQGRGGTEAFF. The DNA for the CDR3 is TGTGCCTGGAGGGCACAGGGACGGGGTGGCACTGAAGCTTTCTTT. The rearrangement uses TRBV15 and TRBJ1-1; TRBD1 is a possible D gene (6 bases). This CDR3 spans 15 amino acids. V was pared by 11 bases and J by 4 bases, with 23 bases between. Germline V gives CDR1 LNHNV, CDR2 YYDKDF (reference sequence).

This clonotype has only a few counts. V gene TRBV19 combines with J gene TRBJ1-5; TRBD1 aligns across 9 bases. The CDR3 covers 15 residues. Germline values: CDR1 LNHDA, CDR2 SQIVND (reference sequence). J gave up 5 bases and V 2 bases, and 4 bases lay outside the gene matches. The CDR3 region is CASSITDRGDQPQHF. CDR3 DNA sequence: TGTGCCAGTAGTATAACGGACAGGGGCGATCAGCCCCAGCATTTT.

The chain uses TRBV9 and TRBJ2-6; no firm D call. Germline CDR1 SGDLS, CDR2 YYNGEE. V shed 0 bases and J shed 4 bases, with 5 bases lying between them. The CDR3 sequence is 14 residues long. The CDR3, as DNA: TGTGCCAGCAGCGTAGGGTCCGGGGCCAACGTCCTGACTTTC. Protein: CASSVGSGANVLTF.

CDR3 sequence: CASSLGWQGNNEQFF. The CDR3 DNA sequence: TGCGCCAGCAGCTTGGGGTGGCAGGGTAACAATGAGCAGTTCTTT. The V call is TRBV5-1, the J call TRBJ1-1, with a tentative D call TRBD1 (5 bases). The CDR3 covers 15 residues. The V gene's germline CDR1 is SGHRS and CDR2 YFSETQ. V lost 0 bases to trimming and J lost 14 bases, with 23 bases between them.

The J gene is TRBJ2-2, the V gene TRBV15, with D uncertain. The CDR3 has 12 amino acids. Germline loops: CDR1 LNHNV, CDR2 YYDKDF (reference sequence). V was shortened by 1 base and J by 8 bases, with 5 bases between the two germline ends. The CDR3 nucleotides are TGTGCCACCAGCAGAGTCGGAGGGGAGCTGTTTTTT. Translating gives CATSRVGGELFF.

This clonotype was seen at least ten times. V is TRBV9 and J is TRBJ2-5; no clear D. This CDR3 region has 12 residues. Trimming took 6 bases from V and 0 from J, leaving 6 bases between them. CDR1 and CDR2 from the germline V gene are SGDLS and YYNGEE. CDR3 DNA sequence: TGTGCCAGCACCGCGTACCAAGAGACCCAGTACTTC. Its protein is CASTAYQETQYF.

This clonotype was seen repeatedly, ten times or more. The rearrangement joins TRBV7-9 to TRBJ1-5; D not resolved. The CDR3 length is 12 residues. Trimming cost V 2 bases and J 9 bases, with 8 bases left between them. Germline V gene lookup returns CDR1 SEHNR and CDR2 FQNEAQ (reference sequence). CDR3 nucleotide sequence: TGTGCCAGCAGCTTATGGTTTGGGCCCCAGCATTTT. It is translated as CASSLWFGPQHF.